This T cell receptor (beta chain) was recorded in a study of CD8 T cells in ankylosing spondylitis. The study, taken as a whole, reports: A TCR beta motif made of fewer than 10 highly homologous variants seemed typical of ankylosing spondylitis blood. Reportedly, significant enrichment of disease-linked clones occurred in matched ankylosing spondylitis synovial fluid.

Each CDR3 protein gets one entry after TCRdb re-called the 5' RACE reads with MiXCR. Of around 100,000 distinct CDR3 sequences in the sample, around 24% were seen once. This clonotype turned up a few times. Its matching antigen is unknown. Trimming shortened V by 4 bases and J by 5 bases, and 6 bases separated the two germline ends. The CDR3 is made up of 11 amino acids. CDR1 is SNHLY and CDR2 is FYNNEI in the germline V gene. The chain couples TRBV2 to TRBJ2-7; D ambiguous. This receptor was identified in a male donor with ankylosing spondylitis. Sequences were obtained from synovial fluid, either unsorted or a sorted T cell fraction (not recorded which). The CDR3 DNA reads TGTGCCAGCAGTGTATCCCACGAGCAGTACTTC. The encoded protein is CASSVSHEQYF.